This T cell receptor beta chain derives from a study of response to subunit inactivated influenza vaccine (dated by TCRdb to about 2018). With respect to the entire study: To follow how T cells responded to a trivalent subunit inactivated influenza vaccine, the researchers relied on deep quantitative profiling of the T cell receptor repertoire.

What the authors observed across the whole study: It was suggested by the authors that each seasonal influenza vaccination may recruit only a limited number of new T cells.

There are a few counts of this clonotype. Its binding antigen is unknown. One base away there is no much larger clone; base qualities are not given. The CDR3 has 16 amino acids, counting the end cysteine and phenylalanine. Only the CDR3 portion is preserved as DNA: 48 bases, with reading frame beginning at the first base. Library preparation employed RT-PCR. Sequencing was carried out with an Illumina HiSeq 2500. The raw public data were reprocessed by TCRdb itself: fastp quality trimming at Q25, MiXCR clonotype calling, in-frame beta chains only. One record per CDR3 amino acid sequence lists the most common genes and DNA. A total of roughly 570,000 distinct CDR3 sequences appear in this sample, around 13% of them only once. Clones ranked in the top ten supply 11% of the sample.

The sequence is built from TRBV21-1 and TRBJ2-7; the table assigns TRBD1, which was not confirmed against the DNA. TRBV21-1 is termed a pseudogene. The TCR was taken from a man in his fifties who received an inactivated influenza vaccine. Donor details come from another sample of the same person, matched by shared clones. Here the sequenced sample was PBMCs from blood, taken 12 days after vaccination. Here the CDR3 is given as CASSKEGGQGAYEQYF. The sequenced DNA: TGTGCCAGCAGCAAAGAGGGGGGACAGGGGGCCTACGAGCAGTACTTC.